Listed below are T cell receptor delta chains from one sample, sequenced in a study of Vδ1+ human thymocytes. TCRdb re-called clones from the multiplex PCR reads via CATT. The sample carries 70,000 or so delta-chain clones, 30% to 45% recorded once. Sequencing was carried out using Vdelta1+ gamma-delta thymocytes from the thymus. The receptors were sampled from a boy under three years old who had congenital heart surgery. Each CDR3 is given with its conserved first and last residue. Fields, in order: D gene, V gene, J gene, clone size, CDR3 protein, CDR3 DNA. D genes are given only for firm matches. Part of the rows lack a size; the others show once, few, many or a class for expanded clones.

>TRDD3|TRDV2|TRDJ1|few
CACDTADVLGDTYANIPTKLIF
TGTGCCTGTGACACCGCGGACGTACTGGGGGATACTTATGCGAACATCCCGACGAAACTCATCTTT
>TRDD2|TRDV1|TRDJ1|few
CALGVLPSYNTGHRHTDKLIF
TGTGCTCTTGGGGTTCTCCCTTCCTACAATACTGGCCACCGACACACCGATAAACTCATCTTT
>TRDD2|TRDV1|TRDJ1|.
CALGDLAFLHPTGRQLIF
TGTGCTCTTGGGGACCTGGCCTTCCTCCATCCCACTGGTCGTCAACTCATCTTT
>.|TRDV1|TRDJ1|.
CALGELFQFPRLSQVSWTYTDKLIF
TGTGCTCTTGGGGAACTATTTCAGTTTCCCCGGTTATCCCAAGTATCGTGGACGTACACCGATAAACTCATCTTT
>TRDD3|TRDV1|TRDJ1|.
CALGESPTGGLRLINTDKLIF
TGTGCTCTTGGGGAATCTCCTACTGGGGGATTACGCCTTATTAACACCGATAAACTCATCTTT
>TRDD3|TRDV1|TRDJ1|few
CALGGSWGTLRKLIF
TGTGCTCTTGGGGGGTCCTGGGGGACGCTTCGGAAACTCATCTTT
>TRDD3|TRDV2|TRDJ1|.
CACDTRLGYWGIQRAYTDKLIF
TGTGCCTGTGACACGAGGCTTGGGTACTGGGGGATCCAGCGGGCTTACACCGATAAACTCATCTTT
>.|TRDV1|TRDJ1|.
CALGTTGWRKKLIF
TGTGCTCTTGGGACTACGGGCTGGAGAAAGAAACTCATCTTT
>TRDD3|TRDV1|TRDJ1|once
CALGSYDTRLGDKGLIF
TGTGCTCTTGGTTCGTACGACACTCGACTGGGGGATAAAGGGCTCATCTTT
>TRDD3|TRDV2|TRDJ1|medium-sized
CACPDPSLGGYTDKLIF
TGTGCCTGTCCTGATCCGTCTCTGGGGGGCTACACCGATAAACTCATCTTT
>TRDD3|TRDV1|TRDJ1|.
CALGEQLRLSFALGDTLGKLIF
TGTGCTCTTGGGGAACAACTCCGCCTGTCTTTCGCACTGGGGGATACTTTGGGTAAACTCATCTTT
>TRDD3|TRDV1|TRDJ1|.
CALGGPGGFLFIVLGDTPDKLIF
TGTGCTCTTGGGGGCCCAGGGGGCTTCCTGTTCATCGTACTGGGGGATACTCCCGATAAACTCATCTTT
>TRDD3|TRDV1|TRDJ1|.
CALGAVPTTSWGMGGTDKLIF
TGTGCTCTTGGGGCTGTTCCTACAACCTCCTGGGGGATGGGAGGCACCGATAAACTCATCTTT
>.|TRDV1|TRDJ1|.
CALGVFLPAALVRKLIF
TGTGCTCTTGGGGTGTTCCTCCCTGCCGCGTTGGTGAGGAAACTCATCTTT
>TRDD3|TRDV1|TRDJ1|.
CALGDPWGWGIPYTDKLIF
TGTGCTCTTGGGGACCCCTGGGGCTGGGGGATACCCTACACCGATAAACTCATCTTT
>.|TRDV1|TRDJ1|.
CALGDVLVLGSTDKLIF
TGTGCTCTTGGGGATGTATTAGTACTGGGAAGCACCGATAAACTCATCTTT
>TRDD3|TRDV1|TRDJ1|.
CALGELGLPSTGGQYTDKLIF
TGTGCTCTTGGGGAATTGGGCCTTCCTTCAACTGGGGGACAGTACACCGATAAACTCATCTTT
>.|TRDV1|TRDJ1|.
CALGGTYSYGYERVNKLIF
TGTGCTCTTGGGGGGACCTATTCCTACGGATACGAGCGCGTAAATAAACTCATCTTT